This paragraph covers one TCR beta chain sequence. Its antigen is not identified. This record belongs to a study of cytomegalovirus exposure and HLA in healthy donors. Study results and limitations: Cytomegalovirus association was listed for 164 TCR beta chains. In a later analysis, first-cohort TCR clusters were found to tend to co-occur in the 95 to 150 validation repertoires. Cytomegalovirus status, reportedly, was diagnosed with high specificity and sensitivity by the classifier.

Assay: immunoSEQ multiplex PCR; the TCRdb copy retains only in-frame clones and omits some. The table includes approximately 64,000 clones, roughly 89% detected once. This clonotype was obtained from a woman under 30 in good health and CMV-seronegative. Material for sequencing was PBMCs.

The CDR3 reads CASSLGQDRARQPQHF. CDR3 coding DNA: TGTGCCAGCAGTTTAGGCCAGGACAGGGCCCGTCAGCCCCAGCATTTT. The J gene is TRBJ1-5, the V gene TRBV28; TRBD1 agrees at 8 bases. The CDR3 has 16 residues. Unmatched junction bases numbered 9, after V lost 2 bases and J lost 6 bases. Germline V gives CDR1 MDHEN, CDR2 SYDVKM.